The 10 T cell receptor beta chains below all came from one sample that was sequenced in a study of patients and donors after allogeneic stem cell transplantation. Each CDR3 protein gets one entry after TCRdb re-called the RT-PCR reads with MiXCR. The sample carries approximately 430,000 distinct CDR3 sequences, around 15% recorded once. Material for sequencing was blood, either unsorted or a sorted T cell fraction (not recorded which). These receptors originate from a human donor who was either an allogeneic HSCT recipient or a stem cell or donor lymphocyte infusion donor (not recorded which). It is not recorded whose cells these are; they may come from a transplant donor.

The V call is TRBV29-1, the J call TRBJ2-7; 7 bases agree with TRBD2. V dropped 5 bases and J dropped 3; count of bases not matched to a gene: 13. CDR1 and CDR2 (germline): SQVTM, ANQGSEA. This CDR3 has 15 amino acids. DNA for the CDR3: TGCAGCGTTACTTTCCCGGGACCGGGGGGCTACGAGCAGTACTTC. Its translation is CSVTFPGPGGYEQYF.

The chain carries TRBV5-1 and TRBJ2-1; D might be TRBD2 (5 bases). Deletions cut 0 bases from V and 5 bases from J, with 12 bases between. CDR3 length equals 15 residues. Looked up from germline, CDR1 is SGHRS and CDR2 is YFSETQ. CDR3 in DNA: TGCGCCAGCAGCTTGGCCCAGCGGACCCACAATGAGCAGTTCTTC. This encodes CASSLAQRTHNEQFF.

This clonotype was seen a few times. CDR3 coding DNA: TGTGCCAGCAGCTGGACCCTTGACGCAGATACGCAGTATTTT. Residues: CASSWTLDADTQYF. This rearrangement joins TRBV5-6 to TRBJ2-3, with D unclear. CDR1 is SGHDT and CDR2 is YYEEEE in the germline V gene. CDR3 length equals 14 residues. Between the trimmed V and J ends, which lost 3 bases and 4 bases, there was a span of 12 bases.

Note on this clonotype: The junction departs from germline at one end; a sequencing error may be responsible. The rearrangement joins TRBV9 to TRBJ2-1; 12 bases map to TRBD2. Germline CDR1 and CDR2: SGDLS and YYNGEE. This CDR3 is built from 15 residues. This CDR3 is CTSSPGLAGYNEQFF. In nucleotides, the CDR3 is TGTACCAGCAGCCCGGGACTAGCGGGCTACAATGAGCAGTTCTTC.

The V and J genes are TRBV2 and TRBJ2-1; D gene uncertain. From germline, CDR1 is SNHLY and CDR2 FYNNEI. V was clipped by 2 bases and J by 8 bases, with 4 bases between them. This CDR3 spans 11 amino acids. CDR3: CASSETHEQFF. CDR3 in DNA: TGTGCCAGCAGTGAAACGCATGAGCAGTTCTTC. Filled out from reference TRBV2 and TRBJ2-1, the complete variable domain reads EPEVTQTPSHQVTQMGQEVILRCVPISNHLYFYWYRQILGQKVEFLVSFYNNEISEKSEIFDDQFSVERPDGSNFTLKIRSTKLEDSAMYFCASSETHEQFFGPGTRLTVL.

This clonotype has only a few counts. The CDR3 DNA reads as TGCAGTGCTAGAGGTGCCTATGGATCGAACACCGGGGAGCTGTTTTTT. Protein: CSARGAYGSNTGELFF. This chain links TRBV20-1 with TRBJ2-2, with D hard to call. Germline V gene lookup returns CDR1 DFQATT and CDR2 SNEGSKA (reference sequence). Trimming took off 1 base at V and 0 bases at J, with 12 bases between the two ends. The CDR3 has 16 amino acids.

CDR3: CASIRGRFYGYTF. In DNA form, the CDR3 reads TGTGCCAGCATTAGGGGCAGATTCTATGGCTACACCTTC. The rearrangement joins TRBV6-1 to TRBJ1-2; possible D gene TRBD1, 5 bases. Trimming removed 7 bases from V and 4 bases from J, with 13 bases in between. This CDR3 is built from 13 residues. Per germline, CDR1 MNHNS and CDR2 SASEGT.

This clonotype was seen a few times. J is TRBJ2-2 and V is TRBV14; 11 nucleotides line up with TRBD2. V lost 4 bases, J lost 1 base, and 5 bases stayed unmatched. CDR1 is SGHDN, CDR2 FVKESK, per germline. The CDR3 contains 17 residues. In DNA, the CDR3 is TGTGCCAGCAGCCTCAAAGGACTAGCGGGGAACACCGGGGAGCTGTTTTTT. Translation: CASSLKGLAGNTGELFF.

The chain uses TRBV7-2 and TRBJ2-7, with TRBD2 matching 9 bases. The germline CDR1 and CDR2 sequences are SGHTA and FQGNSA. J gave up 5 bases and V 1 base, and 12 bases lay outside the gene matches. CDR3 length: 17 residues. As DNA, the CDR3 is TGTGCCAGCAGCTTAGGGCGTGTGTGGACTAGCGCCCACGAGCAGTACTTC. It encodes CASSLGRVWTSAHEQYF.

This rearrangement joins TRBV6-1 to TRBJ1-1; D gene ambiguous. The V end lost 8 bases, the J end lost 0 bases, and 10 bases lay between the germline ends. This CDR3 has 13 amino acids. Germline loops: CDR1 MNHNS, CDR2 SASEGT. For the CDR3, the DNA is TGTGCCAGCGTTCGGCCCTTGAACACTGAAGCTTTCTTT. It translates to CASVRPLNTEAFF.